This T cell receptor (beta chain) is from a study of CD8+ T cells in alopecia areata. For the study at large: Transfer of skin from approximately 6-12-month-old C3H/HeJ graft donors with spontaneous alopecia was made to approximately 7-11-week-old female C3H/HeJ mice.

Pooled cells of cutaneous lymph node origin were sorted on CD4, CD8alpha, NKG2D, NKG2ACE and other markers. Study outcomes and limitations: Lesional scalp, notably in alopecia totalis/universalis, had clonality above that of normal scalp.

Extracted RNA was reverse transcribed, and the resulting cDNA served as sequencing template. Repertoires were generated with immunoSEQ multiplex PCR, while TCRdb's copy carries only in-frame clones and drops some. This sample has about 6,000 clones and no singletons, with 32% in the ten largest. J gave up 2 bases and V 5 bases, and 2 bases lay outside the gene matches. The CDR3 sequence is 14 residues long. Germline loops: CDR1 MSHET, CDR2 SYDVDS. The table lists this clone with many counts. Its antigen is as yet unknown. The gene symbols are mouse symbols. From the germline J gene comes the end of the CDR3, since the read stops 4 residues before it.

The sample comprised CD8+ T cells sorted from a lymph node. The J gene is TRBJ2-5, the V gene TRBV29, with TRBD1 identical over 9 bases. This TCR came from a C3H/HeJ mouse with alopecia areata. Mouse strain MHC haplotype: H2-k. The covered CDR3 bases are TGTGCTAGCAGTCGGGGACAGGGCCAAGAC. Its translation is CASSRGQGQD. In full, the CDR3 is CASSRGQGQDTQYF.